The 7 T cell receptor beta chains below come from one sample, sequenced in a study of memory CD4+ T cells and cytomegalovirus serostatus. Sequencing was performed with immunoSEQ multiplex PCR; in TCRdb, only in-frame clones are kept and a portion is missing. The data contain around 32,000 clones, around 74% of them singletons. The sort gate was single viable CD3+CD4+CD8-CD45RO+ cells for memory CD4+ T cells. The source material was memory CD4+ T cells from blood. The receptors originated from an adult in good health and CMV-seronegative. Some clones in this sample may be carry-over from other donors' samples.

The chain uses TRBV19 and TRBJ2-7; 8 nucleotides line up with TRBD1. V gave up 5 bases and J gave up 1 base; unmatched junction bases: 19. The CDR3 sequence is 19 residues long. Germline CDR1 LNHDA, CDR2 SQIVND (reference sequence). The CDR3 DNA reads as TGTGCCAGTAGTGGCGTGGGACAGGACCCTTTCGGTTGGTCCTACGAGCAGTACTTC. Protein product: CASSGVGQDPFGWSYEQYF.

This rearrangement joins TRBV7-9 to TRBJ1-5; D is undetermined. CDR3 length equals 13 residues. From germline, CDR1 is SEHNR and CDR2 FQNEAQ (reference sequence). The V and J ends lost 1 base and 5 bases respectively, with 6 bases between them. Here the CDR3 reads CASSLGVDQPQHF. The CDR3 DNA reads as TGTGCCAGCAGCTTAGGGGTCGATCAGCCCCAGCATTTT.

This clone has only one observation. V and J are TRBV19 and TRBJ1-2; D not resolved. The CDR3 totals 12 residues. CDR1 and CDR2 (germline): LNHDA, SQIVND (reference sequence). V was trimmed by 6 bases and J by 6 bases, leaving 11 bases between them. CDR3 nucleotide sequence: TGTGCCAGTAGGACCAAGAAGGATGGCTACACCTTC. Translation: CASRTKKDGYTF.

The chain couples TRBV6-5 to TRBJ2-2; D is undetermined. Germline V gene lookup returns CDR1 MNHEY and CDR2 SVGAGI. V lost 3 bases and J lost 0, with 8 bases in between. The CDR3 sequence is 15 residues long. CDR3 in DNA: TGTGCCAGCAGTTATTTCTTTACGAACACCGGGGAGCTGTTTTTT. Its protein product is CASSYFFTNTGELFF.

J is TRBJ2-7 and V is TRBV30; D is perhaps TRBD2 (7 bases). V was pared by 2 bases and J by 2 bases, with 16 bases between. The V gene's germline CDR1 is GTSNPN and CDR2 SVGIG (reference sequence). The CDR3 spans 15 residues. The CDR3 DNA sequence: TGTGCCTGGAGTCACGGGCCGGGGGGCCCCTACGAGCAGTACTTC. Protein product: CAWSHGPGGPYEQYF.

The CDR3 is CASSDTGADQETQYF. In nucleotides, the CDR3 is TGTGCCAGCAGTGATACGGGGGCAGACCAAGAGACCCAGTACTTC. The rearrangement joins TRBV6-1 to TRBJ2-5; either TRBD1 or TRBD2 may supply D (6 bases each). Germline-derived CDR1 and CDR2 are MNHNS and SASEGT. This CDR3 is built from 15 residues. The V end was cut by 3 bases, the J end by 0 bases, with 11 bases between.

V is TRBV28 and J is TRBJ2-7; D not resolved. Trimming cost V 5 bases and J 0 bases, with 5 bases left between them. The CDR3 is made up of 12 amino acids. Germline loops: CDR1 MDHEN, CDR2 SYDVKM. The CDR3 loop is CASSVSSYEQYF. CDR3 nucleotides: TGTGCCAGCAGTGTTAGCTCCTACGAGCAGTACTTC.